The 13 T cell receptor beta chains below come from one sample, sequenced in a study of metastatic and nonmetastatic thyroid tumors. Treatment of any kind had been given to no patient before thyroid surgery. With MiXCR, TCRdb reprocessed the PCR reads. The data show roughly 29,000 clones, with under 25% seen just once and 39% held by the top ten. Sequencing used blood. Every receptor here comes from a female donor with papillary thyroid cancer or a benign thyroid nodule (not recorded which). Some clones in this sample may be carry-over from other donors' samples.

About this clone: Lacking the conserved final phenylalanine or tryptophan, this CDR3 likely reflects a read error. The limits of the CDR3 on the DNA are not certain, so only TCRdb's listed CDR3 is given. The gene calls are TRBV9 and TRBJ2-6; TRBD1, as called in the table, went unchecked against the DNA. The germline gives CDR1 SGDLS, CDR2 YYNGEE. The CDR3 spans 10 amino acids, including both terminal residues. CDR3 protein: CASSVGPGTS.

This clone was picked up many times. This sample also contains other DNA sequences that code for the same CDR3. The chain couples TRBV7-9 to TRBJ2-7, with D maybe TRBD1 (6 bases). Germline V gene data show CDR1 as SEHNR and CDR2 as FQNEAQ (reference sequence). Trimming shortened V by 5 bases and J by 3 bases, and 11 bases separated the two germline ends. CDR3 length: 13 residues. The CDR3 loop is CASSPMDSYEQYF. The DNA of the CDR3 is TGTGCCAGCAGCCCTATGGACAGCTACGAGCAGTACTTC.

The CDR3 loop is CASIRGIGGNYEQYF. The CDR3, as DNA: TGTGCCAGCATCCGGGGGATTGGAGGGAACTACGAGCAGTACTTC. The chain has TRBV5-5 and TRBJ2-7; TRBD2 might be the D (6 bases). Germline CDR1 reads SGHKS; CDR2 reads YYEKEE (reference sequence). Trimming cost V 6 bases and J 3 bases, with 19 bases left between them. The CDR3 is 15 residues long.

With regard to this clone: The CDR3 ends on some other residue instead of the conserved phenylalanine or tryptophan, so this is likely a read error. The chain links TRBV28 to TRBJ1-1; 8 positions agree with TRBD1. Germline values: CDR1 MDHEN, CDR2 SYDVKM. The trim removed 6 bases at V and 3 bases at J, leaving 6 bases unmatched. The CDR3 totals 14 residues. CDR3 region: CASSWDRSDTEAFL. CDR3 coding DNA: TGTGCCAGCAGCTGGGACAGGTCAGACACTGAAGCTTTCTTA.

This clone has only a few counts. The J gene is TRBJ2-1, the V gene TRBV6-1, with D possibly called TRBD1 or TRBD2 (6 bases each). This CDR3 comprises 14 residues. V was cut by 2 bases and J by 5 bases, with 10 bases left in between. Germline CDR1 is MNHNS and CDR2 is SASEGT. This CDR3 reads CASSEFRGDNEQFF. For the CDR3, the DNA is TGTGCCAGCAGTGAATTTAGGGGGGACAATGAGCAGTTCTTC.

This clone was observed at least ten times. V gene TRBV28 combines with J gene TRBJ2-5; D might be TRBD1 (5 bases). V shed 2 bases and J shed 2 bases, with 12 bases lying between them. This CDR3 region has 15 residues. Germline V gene data show CDR1 as MDHEN and CDR2 as SYDVKM. The CDR3 loop is CASSLPRQTQETQYF. CDR3 DNA sequence: TGTGCCAGCAGTTTACCCAGACAGACACAAGAGACCCAGTACTTC.

The chain couples TRBV7-8 to TRBJ2-7; TRBD1 might be the D (5 bases). V was pared by 1 base and J by 2 bases, with 9 bases between. The CDR3 is made up of 14 amino acids. Germline V gives CDR1 SGHVS, CDR2 FQNEAQ. The CDR3: CASSLGRQTYEQYF. The CDR3 nucleotides read TGTGCCAGCAGCTTAGGAAGACAGACCTACGAGCAGTACTTC.

This clone appeared many times. The chain has TRBV6-1 and TRBJ2-6, with 9 bases fitting TRBD1. CDR1 and CDR2 from the germline V gene are MNHNS and SASEGT. The junction had 8 bases not matched to a gene; V was cut back by 5 bases and J by 0 bases. This CDR3 region has 18 residues. CDR3 DNA: TGTGCCAGCAGTAAGGACAGGGGCCTACTCTCTGGGGCCAACGTCCTGACTTTC. It is translated as CASSKDRGLLSGANVLTF.

The chain joins TRBV6-1 to TRBJ1-5; D is ambiguous. The CDR3 contains 15 residues. Germline loops: CDR1 MNHNS, CDR2 SASEGT. The V gene lost 5 bases and the J gene lost 0 bases, with 11 bases spanning the gap. The CDR3 sequence: CASSQRGSSNQPQHF. DNA for the CDR3: TGTGCCAGCAGTCAGAGAGGTTCTAGCAATCAGCCCCAGCATTTT.

The sample holds many counts of this clone. The chain combines TRBV20-1 with TRBJ1-5; D unclear. Germline lookup yields CDR1 DFQATT and CDR2 SNEGSKA (reference sequence). V lost 5 bases, J lost 2 bases, and 10 bases lay in between. The CDR3 consists of 13 residues. The CDR3 DNA reads as TGCAGTGCTCCCCCGGGAGGCAATCAGCCCCAGCATTTT. Translating gives CSAPPGGNQPQHF.

The chain is built from TRBV9 and TRBJ2-2; the D call may be TRBD1 or TRBD2 (5 bases each). Germline V gene lookup returns CDR1 SGDLS and CDR2 YYNGEE. The CDR3 length is 19 residues. The V end lost 0 bases, the J end lost 0 bases, and 18 bases lay between the germline ends. In nucleotides, the CDR3 is TGTGCCAGCAGCGTAGTGGCCCTAGTAGTGGGGGCGAACACCGGGGAGCTGTTTTTT. It codes for CASSVVALVVGANTGELFF.

The chain carries TRBV14 and TRBJ2-7; 7 nucleotides align to TRBD2. The CDR3 is 16 amino acids. Germline V gene data show CDR1 as SGHDN and CDR2 as FVKESK. The junction had 9 bases not matched to a gene; V was cut back by 4 bases and J by 0 bases. CDR3 DNA: TGTGCCAGCAGCCCCCGGAGCGGGACGACCTCCTACGAGCAGTACTTC. Amino acids: CASSPRSGTTSYEQYF.

The table lists this clone with many counts. The chain is built from TRBV30 and TRBJ1-1; 8 bases map to TRBD1. V was pared by 4 bases and J by 5 bases, with 6 bases of the junction left unmatched. The CDR3 has 13 amino acids. The germline V gene encodes CDR1 GTSNPN and CDR2 SVGIG (reference sequence). The CDR3 loop is CAWTGQGKTEAFF. The CDR3 DNA follows: TGTGCCTGGACCGGACAGGGAAAAACTGAAGCTTTCTTT.